Sequencing of this T cell receptor (beta chain) was carried out in a study of blood T cell repertoires in COVID-19. Across the whole study: The United States, Italy and Spain supplied acute and convalescent COVID-19 samples. Sources were T cells, B-cell-depleted T cells, or PBMCs; the material itself was cDNA or gDNA.

Per the original data handling: Amplified reference gene primers provided the basis for estimating nucleated cell counts. Clones were sequenced by immunoSEQ multiplex PCR, and TCRdb holds only the in-frame ones, with some missing. V and J calls plus clone size are reproduced from that table; the DNA served to infer D and trimming. Counted here are 50,000 to 70,000 clones, around 90% occurring once; the ten biggest clones make up 8.3%. CDR1 is MDHEN, CDR2 SYDVKM, per germline. V lost 2 bases and J 4 bases, leaving 17 bases between the germline ends. The CDR3 length is 16 residues. V usage is TRBV28 and J usage is TRBJ1-2, with D possibly matching TRBD1 (6 bases). Sequenced sample: peripheral blood. The TCR originated in a human donor with active COVID-19. The donor label of this sample is uncertain. The CDR3 is CASSLSPGQGLYGYTF. CDR3 nucleotides: TGTGCCAGCAGTTTAAGCCCGGGGCAGGGGCTCTATGGCTACACCTTC.